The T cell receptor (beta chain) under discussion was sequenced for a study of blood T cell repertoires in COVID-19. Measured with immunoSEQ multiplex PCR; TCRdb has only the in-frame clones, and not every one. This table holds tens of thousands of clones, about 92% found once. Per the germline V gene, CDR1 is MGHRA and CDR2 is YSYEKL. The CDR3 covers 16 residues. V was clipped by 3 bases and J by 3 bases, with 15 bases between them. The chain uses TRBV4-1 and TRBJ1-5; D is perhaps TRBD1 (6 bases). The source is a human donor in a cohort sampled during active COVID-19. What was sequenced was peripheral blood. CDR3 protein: CASSQSGDTNNQPQHF. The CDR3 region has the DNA TGCGCCAGCAGCCAGAGCGGGGACACAAACAATCAGCCCCAGCATTTT.